The clone carrying this TCR beta chain was picked up a small number of times. Its antigen is unknown. TCRdb reprocessed the RT-PCR reads with MiXCR, giving one entry per CDR3 protein. The table records hundreds of thousands of distinct CDR3 sequences, about 18% of them present only once. Per the germline V gene, CDR1 is MNHEY and CDR2 is SVGEGT. J was trimmed by 0 bases and V by 5 bases; bases with no gene match: 5. The CDR3 runs to 17 residues. This sample is drawn from a study of response to subunit inactivated influenza vaccine. Study-wide points: Authors suggested that a seasonal influenza vaccination recruits few new T cells each time.

The chain is built from TRBV6-2 or TRBV6-3 and TRBJ2-1, with TRBD2 matching 12 bases. This sequence originates from a man aged 45-65 years who received an inactivated influenza vaccine. The sample in question was PBMCs from blood, obtained about 5 days after vaccination. Written as DNA, the CDR3 is TGTGCCAGCAGTCTCGGACTAGCGGGGAGCTCCTACAATGAGCAGTTCTTC. It codes for CASSLGLAGSSYNEQFF.